This TCR beta chain derives from a study of T cell clones after liver transplantation. Overall study context: Immunosuppression withdrawal was tried within 2 years after liver transplantation in this trial. Study-wide results and caveats: Migration into the graft, not deletion, may explain lost graft donor-reactive T cells.

The assay was immunoSEQ multiplex PCR, and TCRdb's table has in-frame clones only and misses some. The sample has approximately 55,000 clones, approximately 71% seen once. About this clone: The antigen remains undetermined.

Sorting of unstimulated PBMCs yielded separate CD3+CD4+ and CD3+CD8+ fractions. The CDR3 covers 13 residues. Germline V gene sequence: CDR1 MNHNS, CDR2 SASEGT. V dropped 10 bases and J dropped 5 bases, with 15 bases sitting between them. This TCR was sampled from a human patient who received a liver transplant. Some of the T cells may derive from the graft donor. This material consisted of CD4+ T cells from blood, taken around 4.5 years after liver transplant. The V and J genes are TRBV6-1 and TRBJ1-5; a possible D gene is TRBD1 (6 bases). The CDR3 here is CAIRQDSDQPQHF. As DNA, the CDR3 is TGTGCCATTCGACAGGACTCCGATCAGCCCCAGCATTTT.